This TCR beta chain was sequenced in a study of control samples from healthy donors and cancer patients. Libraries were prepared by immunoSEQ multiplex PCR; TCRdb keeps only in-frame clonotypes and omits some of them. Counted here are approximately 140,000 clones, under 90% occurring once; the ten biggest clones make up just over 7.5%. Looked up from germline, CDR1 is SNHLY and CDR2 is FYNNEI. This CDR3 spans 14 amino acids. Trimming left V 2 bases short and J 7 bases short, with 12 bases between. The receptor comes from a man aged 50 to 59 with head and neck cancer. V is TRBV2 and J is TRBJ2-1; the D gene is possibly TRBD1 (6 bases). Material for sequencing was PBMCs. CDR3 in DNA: TGTGCCAGCAGTGAAACCCCAGGGGAAAATGAGCAGTTCTTC. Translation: CASSETPGENEQFF.